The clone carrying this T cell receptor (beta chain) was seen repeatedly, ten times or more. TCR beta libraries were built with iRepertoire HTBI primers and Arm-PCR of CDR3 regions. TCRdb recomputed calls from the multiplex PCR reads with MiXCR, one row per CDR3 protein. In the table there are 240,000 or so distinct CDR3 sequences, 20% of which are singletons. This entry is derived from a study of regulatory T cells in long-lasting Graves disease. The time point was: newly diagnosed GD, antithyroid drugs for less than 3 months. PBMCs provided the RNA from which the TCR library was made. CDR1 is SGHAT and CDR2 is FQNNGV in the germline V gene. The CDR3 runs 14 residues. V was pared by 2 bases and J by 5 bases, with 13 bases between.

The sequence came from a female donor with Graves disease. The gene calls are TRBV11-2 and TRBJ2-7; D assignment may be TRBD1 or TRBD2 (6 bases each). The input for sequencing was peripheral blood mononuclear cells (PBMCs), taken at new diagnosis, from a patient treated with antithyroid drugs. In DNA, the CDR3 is TGTGCCAGCAGCTTACGGGGGCTAAGGAACGAGCAGTACTTC. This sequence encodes CASSLRGLRNEQYF.